This T cell receptor (beta chain) came from a study of blood T cell repertoires in COVID-19. About the study: The United States, Italy and Spain supplied acute and convalescent COVID-19 samples. PBMCs, B-cell-depleted T cells, or T cells were the source of the cDNA or gDNA that made up the material.

In the source study's methods: How many nucleated cells were present was estimated from reference gene primer amplification. Libraries were prepared by immunoSEQ multiplex PCR; TCRdb keeps only in-frame clonotypes and omits some of them. That table furnishes V, J and clone size, whereas the DNA furnished D and trimming. The table lists around 57,000 clones, 85% to 90% of them singletons. The germline V gene has CDR1 SEHNR and CDR2 FQNEAQ (reference sequence). This CDR3 has 16 amino acids. V was pared by 1 base and J by 4 bases, with 16 bases between. J is TRBJ1-2 and V is TRBV7-9; D is uncertain. This clonotype originated in a woman of 80 years or more with active COVID-19. The sample was peripheral blood. The CDR3 spells CASSLGYTARGYGYTF. The CDR3 region has the DNA TGTGCCAGCAGCTTAGGGTATACGGCCCGGGGCTATGGCTACACCTTC.